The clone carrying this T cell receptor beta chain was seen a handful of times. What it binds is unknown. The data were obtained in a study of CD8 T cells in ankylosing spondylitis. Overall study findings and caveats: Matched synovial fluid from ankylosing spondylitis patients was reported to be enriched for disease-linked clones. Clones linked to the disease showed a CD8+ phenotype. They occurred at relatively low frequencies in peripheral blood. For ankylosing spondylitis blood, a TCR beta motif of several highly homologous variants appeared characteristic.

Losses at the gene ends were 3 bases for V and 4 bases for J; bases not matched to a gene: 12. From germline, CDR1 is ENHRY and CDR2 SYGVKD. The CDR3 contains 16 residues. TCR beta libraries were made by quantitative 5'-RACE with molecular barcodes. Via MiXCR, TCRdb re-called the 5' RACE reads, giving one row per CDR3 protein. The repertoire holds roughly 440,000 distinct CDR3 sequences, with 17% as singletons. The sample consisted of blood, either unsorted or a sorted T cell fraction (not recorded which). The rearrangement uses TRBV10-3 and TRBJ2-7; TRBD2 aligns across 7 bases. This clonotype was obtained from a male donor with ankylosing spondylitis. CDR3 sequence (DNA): TGTGCCATCAGTGATAGCGGGTACCTACCCCTTTACGAGCAGTACTTC. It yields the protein CAISDSGYLPLYEQYF.